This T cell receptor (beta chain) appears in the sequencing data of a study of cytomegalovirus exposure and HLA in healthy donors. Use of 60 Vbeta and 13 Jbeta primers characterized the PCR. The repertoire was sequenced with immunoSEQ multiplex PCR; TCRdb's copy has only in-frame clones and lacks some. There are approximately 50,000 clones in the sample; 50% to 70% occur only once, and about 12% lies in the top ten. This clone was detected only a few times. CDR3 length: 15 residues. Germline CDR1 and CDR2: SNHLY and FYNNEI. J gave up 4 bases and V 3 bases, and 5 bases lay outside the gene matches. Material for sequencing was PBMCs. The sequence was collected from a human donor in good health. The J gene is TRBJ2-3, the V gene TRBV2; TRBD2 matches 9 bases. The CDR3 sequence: CASSDPAGGPDTQYF. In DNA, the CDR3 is TGTGCCAGCAGTGACCCAGCGGGGGGCCCAGATACGCAGTATTTT. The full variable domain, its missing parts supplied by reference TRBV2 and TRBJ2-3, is EPEVTQTPSHQVTQMGQEVILRCVPISNHLYFYWYRQILGQKVEFLVSFYNNEISEKSEIFDDQFSVERPDGSNFTLKIRSTKLEDSAMYFCASSDPAGGPDTQYFGPGTRLTVL.